A single sample gave rise to the 9 T cell receptor beta chains below, sequenced in a study of identical twins. Using its own MiXCR run on the 5' RACE reads, TCRdb lists one record per CDR3 protein. Here the sample spans approximately 470,000 distinct CDR3 sequences, over 12% being singletons. This sample also belongs to another study, concerning yellow fever vaccine responses in identical twins.

Sequencing used CD4+ T cells sorted from blood. These receptors were obtained from a young woman in good health.

The chain employs TRBV12-3 or TRBV12-4 and TRBJ2-5; 8 bases fit TRBD2. The V segment lost 6 bases and the J segment 4 bases; nucleotides outside the gene matches: 10. This CDR3 region has 15 residues. CDR3 sequence: CASRYGGLVGETQYF. In DNA, the CDR3 is TGTGCCAGCAGATATGGGGGACTAGTAGGAGAGACCCAGTACTTC.

The chain is built from TRBV11-2 and TRBJ2-2; 12 nucleotides line up with TRBD2. Germline trimming cut 2 bases from V and 3 bases from J; bases unmatched to any gene: 7. Germline V CDR1 and CDR2: SGHAT, FQNNGV. This CDR3 spans 18 amino acids. The CDR3 spells CASSLRASGRADTGELFF. For the CDR3, the DNA is TGTGCCAGCAGCTTACGAGCTAGCGGGAGGGCGGACACCGGGGAGCTGTTTTTT. Together with reference TRBV11-2 and TRBJ2-2, the CDR3 gives the full variable domain: EAGVAQSPRYKIIEKRQSVAFWCNPISGHATLYWYQQILGQGPKLLIQFQNNGVVDDSQLPKDRFSAERLKGVDSTLKIQPAKLEDSAVYLCASSLRASGRADTGELFFGEGSRLTVL.

This clonotype came up a few times. V is TRBV25-1 and J is TRBJ2-1, with a tentative D call TRBD1 (5 bases). CDR1 MGHDK and CDR2 SYGVNS come from the germline V gene. The CDR3 length is 13 residues. The V end lost 2 bases, the J end lost 5 bases, and 7 bases lay between the germline ends. This CDR3 is CASSEEGDNEQFF. The CDR3 region has the DNA TGTGCCAGCAGTGAAGAAGGGGACAATGAGCAGTTCTTC.

This clonotype showed up just a few times. This rearrangement joins TRBV15 to TRBJ2-5; 8 nucleotides line up with TRBD1. The CDR3 runs to 18 residues. CDR1 and CDR2 (germline): LNHNV, YYDKDF (reference sequence). After removal of 1 base from V and 2 bases from J, the junction contained 12 bases not matched to a gene. In nucleotides, the CDR3 is TGTGCCACCAGCAGAGTTCTCGGACAGGGCCGATCACAAGAGACCCAGTACTTC. As protein: CATSRVLGQGRSQETQYF.

This clonotype was found a few times. The gene calls are TRBV7-2 and TRBJ2-3, with a possible D match to TRBD2 (5 bases). The CDR3 is 15 residues long. V shed 2 bases and J shed 1 base, with 10 bases lying between them. CDR1 is SGHTA and CDR2 is FQGNSA in the germline V gene. In DNA, the CDR3 is TGTGCCAGCAGCTTAAACGGGGAGCGCACAGATACGCAGTATTTT. Protein sequence: CASSLNGERTDTQYF.

Only a few counts were recorded for this clonotype. The chain employs TRBV10-3 and TRBJ1-5, with TRBD1 as a possible D gene (6 bases). The CDR3 runs to 13 residues. Deletions cut 10 bases from V and 1 base from J, with 11 bases between. Germline lookup yields CDR1 ENHRY and CDR2 SYGVKD. CDR3 bases: TGTGCCACGACAGGCAGAAGCAATCAGCCCCAGCATTTT. Encoded protein: CATTGRSNQPQHF.

This clonotype has more than one count but fewer than ten. This chain connects TRBV24-1 to TRBJ2-2, with 8 bases matching TRBD2. The germline CDR1 and CDR2 sequences are KGHDR and SFDVKD. This CDR3 has 18 residues. V trimming: 3 bases; J trimming: 3 bases; junction bases outside the gene matches: 11. CDR3 DNA: TGTGCCACCAGTGATCTTCGCTACGGGAGGGTCGACACCGGGGAGCTGTTTTTT. Protein product: CATSDLRYGRVDTGELFF.

The chain carries TRBV19 and TRBJ2-7, with D hard to call. V gave up 5 bases and J gave up 6 bases, with 14 bases separating them. CDR3 size: 13 residues. Germline CDR1 LNHDA, CDR2 SQIVND (reference sequence). CDR3 nucleotide sequence: TGTGCCAGTAGTCCACGAATGTTCTTCGAGCAGTACTTC. This gives the protein CASSPRMFFEQYF.

This clonotype was observed a few times. V gene TRBV7-9 combines with J gene TRBJ2-7, with D possibly being TRBD1 (6 bases). The CDR3 consists of 17 residues. V shed 5 bases and J shed 3 bases, with 23 bases lying between them. Germline CDR1 reads SEHNR; CDR2 reads FQNEAQ (reference sequence). In DNA form, the CDR3 reads TGTGCCAGCAGCCAAGTTAGCTGGGGGCCCTCTGTCTACGAGCAGTACTTC. Its protein product is CASSQVSWGPSVYEQYF.